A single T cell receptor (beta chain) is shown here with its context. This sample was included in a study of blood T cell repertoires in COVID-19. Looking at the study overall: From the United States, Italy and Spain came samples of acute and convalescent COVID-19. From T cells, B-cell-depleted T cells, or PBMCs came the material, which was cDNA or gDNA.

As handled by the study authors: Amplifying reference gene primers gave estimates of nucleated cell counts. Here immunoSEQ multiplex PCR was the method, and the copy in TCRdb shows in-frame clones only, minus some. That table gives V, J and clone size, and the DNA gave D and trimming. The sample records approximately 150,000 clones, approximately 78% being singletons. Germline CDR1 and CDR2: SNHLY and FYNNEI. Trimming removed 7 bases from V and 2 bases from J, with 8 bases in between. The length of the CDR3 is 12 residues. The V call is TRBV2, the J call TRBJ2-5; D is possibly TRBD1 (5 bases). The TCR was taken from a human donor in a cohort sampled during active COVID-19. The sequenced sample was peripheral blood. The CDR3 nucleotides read TGTGCCAGCATTGGGGCACAAGAGACCCAGTACTTC. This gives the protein CASIGAQETQYF.